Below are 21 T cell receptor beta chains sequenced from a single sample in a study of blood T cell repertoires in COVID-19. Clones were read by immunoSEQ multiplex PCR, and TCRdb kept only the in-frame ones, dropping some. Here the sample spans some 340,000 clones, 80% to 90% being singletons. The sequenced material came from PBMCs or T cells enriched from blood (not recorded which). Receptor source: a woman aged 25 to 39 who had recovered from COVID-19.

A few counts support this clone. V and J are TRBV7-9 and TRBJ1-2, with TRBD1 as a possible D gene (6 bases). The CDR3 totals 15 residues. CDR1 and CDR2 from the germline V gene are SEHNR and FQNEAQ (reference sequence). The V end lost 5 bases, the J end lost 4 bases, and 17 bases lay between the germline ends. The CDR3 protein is CASSPALTGSYGYTF. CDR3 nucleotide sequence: TGTGCCAGCAGCCCGGCCCTTACAGGGAGCTATGGCTACACCTTC.

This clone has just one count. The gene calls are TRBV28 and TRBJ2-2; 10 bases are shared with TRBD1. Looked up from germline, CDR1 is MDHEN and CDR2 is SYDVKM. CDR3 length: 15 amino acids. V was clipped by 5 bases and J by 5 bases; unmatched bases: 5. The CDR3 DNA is TGTGCCAGCAGTCCGACAGGGGGCGTTACCGGGGAGCTGTTTTTT. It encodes CASSPTGGVTGELFF. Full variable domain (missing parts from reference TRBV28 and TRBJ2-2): DVKVTQSSRYLVKRTGEKVFLECVQDMDHENMFWYRQDPGLGLRLIYFSYDVKMKEKGDIPEGYSVSREKKERFSLILESASTNQTSMYLCASSPTGGVTGELFFGEGSRLTVL.

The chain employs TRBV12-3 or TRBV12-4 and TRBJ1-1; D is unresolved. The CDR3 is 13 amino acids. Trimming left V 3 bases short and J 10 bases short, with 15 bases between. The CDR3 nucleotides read TGTGCCAGCAGTTTTTGGAGGGTCCCCCGAGCTTTCTTT. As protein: CASSFWRVPRAFF.

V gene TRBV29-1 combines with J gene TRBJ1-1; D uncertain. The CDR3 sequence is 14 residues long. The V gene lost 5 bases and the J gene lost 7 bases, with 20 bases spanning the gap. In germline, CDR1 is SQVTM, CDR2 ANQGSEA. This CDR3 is CSVPRTARRLEAFF. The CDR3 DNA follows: TGCAGCGTTCCTAGAACGGCGCGCCGACTTGAAGCTTTCTTT.

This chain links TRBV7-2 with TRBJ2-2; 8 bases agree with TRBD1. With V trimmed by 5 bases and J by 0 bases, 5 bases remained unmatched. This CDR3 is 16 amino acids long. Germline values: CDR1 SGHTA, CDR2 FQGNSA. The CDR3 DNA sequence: TGTGCCAGCAGCGTGCAGGGGGCCCCGAACACCGGGGAGCTGTTTTTT. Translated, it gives CASSVQGAPNTGELFF.

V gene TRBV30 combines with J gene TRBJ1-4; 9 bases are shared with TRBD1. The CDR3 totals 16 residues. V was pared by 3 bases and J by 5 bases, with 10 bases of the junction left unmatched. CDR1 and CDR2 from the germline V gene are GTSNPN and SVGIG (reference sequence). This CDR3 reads CAWSPYSGTGNEKLFF. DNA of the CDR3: TGTGCCTGGAGCCCTTACTCCGGGACAGGGAATGAAAAACTGTTTTTT.

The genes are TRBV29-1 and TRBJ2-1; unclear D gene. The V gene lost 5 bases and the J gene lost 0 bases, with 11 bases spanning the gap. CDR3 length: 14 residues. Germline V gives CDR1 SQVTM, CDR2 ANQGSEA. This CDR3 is CSVSRVGSYNEQFF. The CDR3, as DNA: TGCAGCGTTTCTCGGGTTGGCTCCTACAATGAGCAGTTCTTC.

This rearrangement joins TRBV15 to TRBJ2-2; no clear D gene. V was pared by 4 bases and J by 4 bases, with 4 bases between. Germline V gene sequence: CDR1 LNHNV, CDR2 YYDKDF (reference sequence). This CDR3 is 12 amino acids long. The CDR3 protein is CATSTLTGELFF. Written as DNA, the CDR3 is TGTGCCACCAGCACTCTCACCGGGGAGCTGTTTTTT.

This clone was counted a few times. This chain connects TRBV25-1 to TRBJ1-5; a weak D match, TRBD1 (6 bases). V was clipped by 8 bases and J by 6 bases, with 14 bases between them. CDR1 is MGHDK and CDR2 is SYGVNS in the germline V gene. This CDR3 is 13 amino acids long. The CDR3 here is CASGGGPGQPQHF. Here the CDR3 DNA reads TGTGCCAGCGGTGGGGGGCCTGGTCAGCCCCAGCATTTT.

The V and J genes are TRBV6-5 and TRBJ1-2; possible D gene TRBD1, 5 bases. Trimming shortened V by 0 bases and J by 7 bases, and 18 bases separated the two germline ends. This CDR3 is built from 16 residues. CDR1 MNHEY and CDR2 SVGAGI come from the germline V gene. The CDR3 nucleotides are TGTGCCAGCAGTTACTCGATTCTCGGGGGGTCGGGTGGCTACACCTTC. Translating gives CASSYSILGGSGGYTF.

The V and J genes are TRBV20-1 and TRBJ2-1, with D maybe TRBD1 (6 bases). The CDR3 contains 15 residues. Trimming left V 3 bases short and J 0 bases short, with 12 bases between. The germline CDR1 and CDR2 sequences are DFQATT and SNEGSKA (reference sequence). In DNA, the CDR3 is TGCAGTGCTAGTATCGGGACACTCTCCTACAATGAGCAGTTCTTC. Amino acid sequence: CSASIGTLSYNEQFF.

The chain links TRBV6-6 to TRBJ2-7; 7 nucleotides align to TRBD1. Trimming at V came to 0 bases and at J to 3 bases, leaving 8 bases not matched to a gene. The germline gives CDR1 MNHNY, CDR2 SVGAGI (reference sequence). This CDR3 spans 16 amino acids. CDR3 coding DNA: TGTGCCAGCAGTTACTCCCGACAGGGTGGTAGCTACGAGCAGTACTTC. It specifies CASSYSRQGGSYEQYF.

CDR3 loop: CASSIRGAGVNEQFF. The CDR3 DNA follows: TGTGCCAGTAGTATTCGGGGAGCAGGGGTGAATGAGCAGTTCTTC. This chain joins TRBV19 and TRBJ2-1, with a weak D call TRBD1 (6 bases). This CDR3 has 15 amino acids. Trimming left V 3 bases short and J 7 bases short, with 16 bases between. Germline CDR1 is LNHDA and CDR2 is SQIVND (reference sequence).

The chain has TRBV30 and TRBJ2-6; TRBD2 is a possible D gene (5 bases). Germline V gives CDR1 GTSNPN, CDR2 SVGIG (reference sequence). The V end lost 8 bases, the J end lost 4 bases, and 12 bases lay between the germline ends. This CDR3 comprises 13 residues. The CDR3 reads CAHRWEGANVLTF. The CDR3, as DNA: TGTGCCCATAGGTGGGAGGGGGCCAACGTCCTGACTTTC.

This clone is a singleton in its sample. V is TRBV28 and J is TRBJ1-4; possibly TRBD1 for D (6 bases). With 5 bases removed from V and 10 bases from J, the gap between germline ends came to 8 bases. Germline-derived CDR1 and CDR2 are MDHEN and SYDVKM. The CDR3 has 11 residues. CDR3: CASSQGGKLFF. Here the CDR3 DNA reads TGTGCCAGCAGTCAAGGGGGAAAACTGTTTTTT. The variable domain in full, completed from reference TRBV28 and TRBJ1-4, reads DVKVTQSSRYLVKRTGEKVFLECVQDMDHENMFWYRQDPGLGLRLIYFSYDVKMKEKGDIPEGYSVSREKKERFSLILESASTNQTSMYLCASSQGGKLFFGSGTQLSVL.

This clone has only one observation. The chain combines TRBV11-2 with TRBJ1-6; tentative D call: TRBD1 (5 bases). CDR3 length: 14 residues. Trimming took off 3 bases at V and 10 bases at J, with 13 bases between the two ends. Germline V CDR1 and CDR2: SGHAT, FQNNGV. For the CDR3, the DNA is TGTGCCAGCAGCTTTCAGGGTTCGGAGTCACCCCTCCACTTT. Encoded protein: CASSFQGSESPLHF.

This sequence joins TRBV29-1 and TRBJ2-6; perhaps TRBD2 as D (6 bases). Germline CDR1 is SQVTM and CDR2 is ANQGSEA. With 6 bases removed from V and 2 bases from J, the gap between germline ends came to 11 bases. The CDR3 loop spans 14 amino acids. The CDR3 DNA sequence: TGCAGCGTGGAGGGCGGGACTGGGGCCAACGTCCTGACTTTC. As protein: CSVEGGTGANVLTF. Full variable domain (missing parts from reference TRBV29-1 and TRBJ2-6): SAVISQKPSRDICQRGTSLTIQCQVDSQVTMMFWYRQQPGQSLTLIATANQGSEATYESGFVIDKFPISRPNLTFSTLTVSNMSPEDSSIYLCSVEGGTGANVLTFGAGSRLTVL.

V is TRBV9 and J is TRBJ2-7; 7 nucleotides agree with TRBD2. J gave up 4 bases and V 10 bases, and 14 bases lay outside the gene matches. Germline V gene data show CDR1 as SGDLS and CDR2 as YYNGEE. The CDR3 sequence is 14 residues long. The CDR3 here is CARLWGGVRYEQYF. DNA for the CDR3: TGTGCCCGACTTTGGGGGGGAGTGAGGTACGAGCAGTACTTC.

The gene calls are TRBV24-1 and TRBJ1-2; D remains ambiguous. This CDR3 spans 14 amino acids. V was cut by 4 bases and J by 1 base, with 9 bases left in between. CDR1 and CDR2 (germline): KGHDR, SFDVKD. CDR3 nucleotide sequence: TGTGCCACCAGTGACTCCTCGGGTAACTATGGCTACACCTTC. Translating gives CATSDSSGNYGYTF.

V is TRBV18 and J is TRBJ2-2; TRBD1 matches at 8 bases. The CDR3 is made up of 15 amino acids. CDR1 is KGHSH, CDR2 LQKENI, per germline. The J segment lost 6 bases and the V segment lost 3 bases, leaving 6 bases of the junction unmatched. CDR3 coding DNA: TGTGCCAGCTCACCGTATGGACAGGGCGCCGGGGAGCTGTTTTTT. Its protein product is CASSPYGQGAGELFF.

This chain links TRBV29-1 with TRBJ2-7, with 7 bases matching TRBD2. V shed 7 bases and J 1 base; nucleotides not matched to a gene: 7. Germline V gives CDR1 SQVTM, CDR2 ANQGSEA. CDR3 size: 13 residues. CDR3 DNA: TGCAGCGGTAGTGGGGGAGGGTCCTACGAGCAGTACTTC. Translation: CSGSGGGSYEQYF.